These T cell receptor beta chains were read from a single sample in a study of memory CD4+ T cells and cytomegalovirus serostatus. Generated by immunoSEQ multiplex PCR, the TCRdb table keeps only in-frame clones and is missing some. The sample includes 48,000 or so clones, about three quarters seen only once; the top ten take roughly 0.8%. Sequencing was carried out using memory CD4+ T cells from blood. Source of these receptors: an adult in good health and CMV-seronegative. The CDR3 runs from the conserved cysteine through the conserved F or W. D genes are given only for firm matches. Clone size appears in some rows only: once, few, many, or a class for an expanded clone.

>many|TRBD2|TRBJ2-5|TRBV4-1
CASSQDLAGGGETQYF
TGCGCCAGCAGCCAAGATCTGGCGGGGGGCGGAGAGACCCAGTACTTC
>.|.|TRBJ1-2|TRBV28
CASSPHQIYGYTF
TGTGCCAGCAGTCCCCACCAAATTTATGGCTACACCTTC
>.|.|TRBJ2-2|TRBV11-2
CASSLIRRSLVTGELFF
TGTGCCAGCAGCTTAATCCGACGGTCACTAGTCACCGGGGAGCTGTTTTTT
>few|TRBD2|TRBJ2-2|TRBV5-1
CASSFLAGDTGELFF
TGCGCCAGCAGCTTCCTAGCGGGGGATACCGGGGAGCTGTTTTTT
>.|.|TRBJ2-6|TRBV5-1
CASSPRGSGANVLTF
TGCGCCAGCAGCCCCAGGGGTTCTGGGGCCAACGTCCTGACTTTC
>.|.|TRBJ1-3|TRBV7-9
CASSLESSGNTIYF
TGTGCCAGCAGCTTAGAGAGCTCTGGAAACACCATATATTTT
>.|.|TRBJ2-7|TRBV28
CASSEPGRGTKQYF
TGTGCCAGCAGTGAACCGGGACGGGGGACGAAGCAGTACTTC
>.|.|TRBJ1-4|TRBV6-1
CASMAGTVPEKLFF
TGTGCCAGCATGGCCGGGACTGTACCGGAAAAACTGTTTTTT
>.|.|TRBJ1-1|TRBV30
CAWGGTEAFF
TGTGCCTGGGGGGGGACTGAAGCTTTCTTT
>.|.|TRBJ2-7|TRBV7-2
CASSSSVGYEQYF
TGTGCCAGCAGCTCCTCCGTGGGTTACGAGCAGTACTTC
>.|.|TRBJ1-1|TRBV6-1
CASSEVMGGITEAFF
TGTGCCAGCAGTGAAGTTATGGGGGGGATCACTGAAGCTTTCTTT
>.|.|TRBJ2-3|TRBV30
CAWSDKGGGSTDTQYF
TGTGCCTGGAGTGATAAGGGGGGCGGTAGCACAGATACGCAGTATTTT
>.|.|TRBJ1-2|TRBV7-2
CASSLGGAQNYGYTF
TGTGCCAGCAGCTTAGGCGGCGCCCAAAACTATGGCTACACCTTC
>few|TRBD1|TRBJ1-2|TRBV6-1
CASGDGGTGGNYGYTF
TGTGCCAGCGGTGATGGGGGGACAGGGGGCAACTATGGCTACACCTTC
>.|TRBD2|TRBJ2-5|TRBV15
CATSKWSGSVRGQETQYF
TGTGCCACCAGCAAATGGAGCGGGAGCGTTCGTGGCCAAGAGACCCAGTACTTC
>.|.|TRBJ1-2|TRBV9
CASSVRAGYGYTF
TGTGCCAGCAGCGTACGAGCCGGCTATGGCTACACCTTC
>few|.|TRBJ1-1|TRBV5-1
CASSLGGGGPATEAFF
TGCGCCAGCAGCTTGGGGGGCGGGGGCCCAGCGACCGAAGCTTTCTTT
>few|.|TRBJ1-2|TRBV29-1
CSVESSGGGYTF
TGCAGCGTTGAAAGTAGCGGGGGCGGCTACACCTTC
>once|TRBD2|TRBJ2-7|TRBV2
CASSPGPAGRYEQYF
TGTGCCAGCAGCCCAGGCCCAGCGGGACGATACGAGCAGTACTTC
>.|.|TRBJ2-1|TRBV11-3
CASSLESNSYNEQFF
TGTGCCAGCAGCTTAGAATCTAACTCCTACAATGAGCAGTTCTTC
>few|.|TRBJ1-3|TRBV18
CASSPLEAYSGNTIYF
TGTGCCAGCTCACCTCTGGAGGCGTACTCTGGAAACACCATATATTTT
>.|.|TRBJ2-7|TRBV29-1
CSVGRGSAMSYEQYF
TGCAGCGTTGGTCGGGGGTCGGCTATGAGCTACGAGCAGTACTTC
>.|.|TRBJ2-1|TRBV7-6
CASSLVRDNEQFF
TGTGCCAGCAGCTTAGTTAGGGACAATGAGCAGTTCTTC
>.|.|TRBJ2-7|TRBV20-1
CSGDGSYEQYF
TGCAGTGGTGACGGATCCTACGAGCAGTACTTC
>.|.|TRBJ1-5|TRBV27
CASSLRENQPQHF
TGTGCCAGCAGTTTAAGGGAGAATCAGCCCCAGCATTTT
>.|TRBD1|TRBJ2-7|TRBV28
CASSLFGVTGRSYEQYF
TGTGCCAGCAGTCTATTTGGGGTGACAGGGAGATCCTACGAGCAGTACTTC
>.|.|TRBJ1-4|TRBV27
CASSLRSVNEKLFF
TGTGCCAGCAGTTTGCGATCCGTTAATGAAAAACTGTTTTTT
>.|.|TRBJ2-7|TRBV6-5
CASSPPGRDEQYF
TGTGCCAGCAGTCCTCCGGGGCGCGACGAGCAGTACTTC
>.|TRBD2|TRBJ2-3|TRBV10-3
CAISGGTSGGKSTDTQYF
TGTGCCATCAGTGGCGGGACTAGCGGGGGGAAGAGCACAGATACGCAGTATTTT
>.|TRBD1|TRBJ1-5|TRBV27
CASSPDRGSQPQHF
TGTGCCAGCAGTCCGGACAGGGGGAGCCAGCCCCAGCATTTT
>.|TRBD1|TRBJ2-3|TRBV19
CASTGQGAISDTQYF
TGTGCCAGTACTGGACAGGGGGCGATATCAGATACGCAGTATTTT
>.|.|TRBJ1-1|TRBV11-2
CASSLLFEAFF
TGTGCCAGCAGCCTATTATTTGAAGCTTTCTTT
>.|TRBD1|TRBJ2-3|TRBV5-4
CASSWGQGIGSTDTQYF
TGTGCCAGCAGCTGGGGACAGGGGATTGGAAGCACAGATACGCAGTATTTT
>few|.|TRBJ1-1|TRBV30
CAWTIRRARLSTEAFF
TGTGCCTGGACCATACGACGGGCAAGATTGAGCACTGAAGCTTTCTTT
>.|.|TRBJ2-3|TRBV10-3
CAISEGSTDTQYF
TGTGCCATCAGTGAAGGTAGCACAGATACGCAGTATTTT
>.|.|TRBJ2-1|TRBV27
CASSSPGTRGYEQFF
TGTGCCAGCAGCTCCCCCGGGACCAGGGGCTATGAGCAGTTCTTC
>.|.|TRBJ1-2|TRBV7-8
CASSPRGGGLDYGYTF
TGTGCCAGCAGCCCCAGGGGTGGAGGGTTGGACTATGGCTACACCTTC
>.|TRBD2|TRBJ2-2|TRBV12-5
CASGLRLAGETGELFF
TGTGCTAGTGGTCTCCGACTAGCCGGTGAGACCGGGGAGCTGTTTTTT
>.|TRBD2|TRBJ2-7|TRBV28
CASSLFAGALGQQYF
TGTGCCAGCAGTTTATTTGCGGGAGCCTTAGGGCAGCAGTACTTC
>.|TRBD2|TRBJ2-7|TRBV29-1
CSVQGLAGEVYEQYF
TGCAGCGTCCAGGGACTAGCGGGAGAAGTGTACGAGCAGTACTTC
>.|.|TRBJ2-2|TRBV2
CASSDRGELFF
TGTGCCAGCAGTGATAGGGGGGAGCTGTTTTTT
>.|.|TRBJ2-1|TRBV5-5
CASSLGRHNEQFF
TGTGCCAGCAGCTTGGGTAGGCACAATGAGCAGTTCTTC
>few|.|TRBJ1-2|TRBV5-1
CASSKDPAGNGYTF
TGCGCCAGCAGCAAGGATCCCGCGGGGAATGGCTACACCTTC
>.|TRBD2|TRBJ2-3|TRBV5-6
CASILGLAGTDTQYF
TGTGCCAGCATCCTAGGGCTAGCGGGCACAGATACGCAGTATTTT
>.|.|TRBJ1-1|TRBV2
CASSASDVRTEAFF
TGTGCCAGCAGTGCGTCGGACGTGAGGACTGAAGCTTTCTTT
>.|TRBD2|TRBJ2-3|TRBV5-4
CASSLLAGLPQDTQYF
TGTGCCAGCAGCTTGCTAGCGGGCTTACCACAAGATACGCAGTATTTT
>.|.|TRBJ2-1|TRBV11-2
CASSPGLGSSYNEQFF
TGTGCCAGCAGCCCGGGGCTAGGGAGCTCCTACAATGAGCAGTTCTTC
>.|.|TRBJ2-7|TRBV7-6
CASSYGTPREQYF
TGTGCCAGCAGCTATGGGACTCCTCGAGAGCAGTACTTC
>.|TRBD1|TRBJ2-6|TRBV11-2
CASSLGTGSSGANVLTF
TGTGCCAGCAGCTTGGGGACAGGGAGCTCTGGGGCCAACGTCCTGACTTTC
>.|.|TRBJ2-3|TRBV11-3
CASSLGGGVDTDTQYF
TGTGCCAGCAGCTTAGGCGGCGGGGTAGACACAGATACGCAGTATTTT
>once|.|TRBJ1-5|TRBV6-1
CASSASTLSNQPQHF
TGTGCCAGCAGTGCATCAACCTTGAGCAATCAGCCCCAGCATTTT
>.|.|TRBJ1-1|TRBV7-8
CASSPREQKHTEAFF
TGTGCCAGCAGCCCTAGGGAACAGAAACACACTGAAGCTTTCTTT
>once|.|TRBJ1-1|TRBV10-3
CAISGTENTEAFF
TGTGCCATCAGTGGGACGGAGAACACTGAAGCTTTCTTT
>.|.|TRBJ2-7|TRBV18
CATRGASYEQYF
TGTGCCACCCGGGGAGCCTCCTACGAGCAGTACTTC
>.|.|TRBJ1-2|TRBV20-1
CSAPRDTRPTF
TGCAGTGCTCCGAGGGACACCAGGCCCACCTTC
>once|.|TRBJ2-7|TRBV5-4
CASSLRGREQYF
TGTGCCAGCAGCTTGAGGGGGAGAGAGCAGTACTTC
>.|.|TRBJ1-2|TRBV5-1
CASSLFGDNGYTF
TGCGCCAGCAGCTTGTTCGGGGATAATGGCTACACCTTC
>.|.|TRBJ2-5|TRBV6-6
CASSRDTGFGEQYF
TGTGCCAGCAGTCGGGACACCGGGTTTGGGGAGCAGTACTTC
>.|.|TRBJ2-2|TRBV5-8
CGSSRQVNTGELFF
TGTGGCAGCTCAAGACAGGTGAACACCGGGGAGCTGTTTTTT